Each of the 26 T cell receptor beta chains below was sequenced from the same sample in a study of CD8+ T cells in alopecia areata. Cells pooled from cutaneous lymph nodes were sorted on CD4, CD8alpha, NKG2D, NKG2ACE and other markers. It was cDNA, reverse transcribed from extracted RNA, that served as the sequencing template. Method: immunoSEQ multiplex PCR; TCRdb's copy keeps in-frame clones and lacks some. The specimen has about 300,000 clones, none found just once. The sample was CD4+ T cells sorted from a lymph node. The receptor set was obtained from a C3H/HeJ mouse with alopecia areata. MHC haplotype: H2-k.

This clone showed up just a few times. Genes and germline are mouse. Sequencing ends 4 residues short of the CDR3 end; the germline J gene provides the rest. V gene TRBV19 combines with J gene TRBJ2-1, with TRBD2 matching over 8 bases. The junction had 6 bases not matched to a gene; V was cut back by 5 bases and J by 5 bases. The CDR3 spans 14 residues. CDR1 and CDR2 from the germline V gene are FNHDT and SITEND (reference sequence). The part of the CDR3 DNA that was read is TGTGCCAGCAGCTGGGGGGCAACTAATGCT. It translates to CASSWGATNA. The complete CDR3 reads CASSWGATNAEQFF.

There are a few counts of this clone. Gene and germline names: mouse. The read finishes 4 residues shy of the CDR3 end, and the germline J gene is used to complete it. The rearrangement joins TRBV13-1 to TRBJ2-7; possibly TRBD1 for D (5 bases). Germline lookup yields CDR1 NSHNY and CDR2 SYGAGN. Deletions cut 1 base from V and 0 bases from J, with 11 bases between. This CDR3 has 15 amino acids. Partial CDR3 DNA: TGTGCCAGCAGTGATCGGTCAGGGAGCTCCTAT. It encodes CASSDRSGSSY. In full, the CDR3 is CASSDRSGSSYEQYF.

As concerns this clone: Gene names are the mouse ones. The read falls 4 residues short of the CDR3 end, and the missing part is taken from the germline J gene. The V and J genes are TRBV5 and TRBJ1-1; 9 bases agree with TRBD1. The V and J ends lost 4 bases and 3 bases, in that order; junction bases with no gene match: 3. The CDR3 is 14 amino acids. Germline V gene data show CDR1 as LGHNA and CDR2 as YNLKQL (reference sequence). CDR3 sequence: CASSLTGGYTEVFF. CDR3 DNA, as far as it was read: TGTGCCAGCAGCCTGACAGGGGGGTACACA.

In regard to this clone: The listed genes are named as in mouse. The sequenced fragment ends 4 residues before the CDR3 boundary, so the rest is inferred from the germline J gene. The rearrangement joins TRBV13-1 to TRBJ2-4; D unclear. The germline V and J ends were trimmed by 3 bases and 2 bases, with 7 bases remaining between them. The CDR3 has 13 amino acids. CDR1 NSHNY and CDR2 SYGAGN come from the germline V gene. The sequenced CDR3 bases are TGTGCCAGCAGTGGACTTAATCAAAAC. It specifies CASSGLNQN. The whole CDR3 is CASSGLNQNTLYF.

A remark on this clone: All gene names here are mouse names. The DNA read from the CDR3 is TGTGCCAGCACCGGACAGGGCTATAATTCGCCC. It specifies CASTGQGYNSP. The whole CDR3 sequence reads CASTGQGYNSPLYF. V usage is TRBV19 and J usage is TRBJ1-6, with 8 nucleotides matching TRBD1. Coverage ceases 3 residues before the CDR3 finishes, and the germline J gene fills in the end. TRBJ1-6 has ORF status, its function being uncertain. J lost 3 bases, V lost 6 bases, and 2 bases had no gene match. The CDR3 contains 14 residues. CDR1 is FNHDT, CDR2 SITEND, per germline (reference sequence).

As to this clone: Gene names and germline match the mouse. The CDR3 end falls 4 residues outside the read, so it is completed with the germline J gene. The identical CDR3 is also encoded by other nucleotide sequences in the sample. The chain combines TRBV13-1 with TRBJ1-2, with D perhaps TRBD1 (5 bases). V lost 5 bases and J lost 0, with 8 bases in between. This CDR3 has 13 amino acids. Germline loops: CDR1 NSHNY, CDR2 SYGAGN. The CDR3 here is CASRDSPNSDYTF. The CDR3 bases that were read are TGTGCCAGCAGAGACAGTCCAAACTCC.

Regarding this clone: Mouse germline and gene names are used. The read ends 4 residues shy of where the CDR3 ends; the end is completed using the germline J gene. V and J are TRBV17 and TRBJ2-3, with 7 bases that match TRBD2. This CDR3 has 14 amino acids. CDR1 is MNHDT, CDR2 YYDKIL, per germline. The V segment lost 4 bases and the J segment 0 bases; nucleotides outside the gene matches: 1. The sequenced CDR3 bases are TGTGCTAGCAGTACTGGGGGTAGTGCAGAA. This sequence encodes CASSTGGSAE. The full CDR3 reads CASSTGGSAETLYF.

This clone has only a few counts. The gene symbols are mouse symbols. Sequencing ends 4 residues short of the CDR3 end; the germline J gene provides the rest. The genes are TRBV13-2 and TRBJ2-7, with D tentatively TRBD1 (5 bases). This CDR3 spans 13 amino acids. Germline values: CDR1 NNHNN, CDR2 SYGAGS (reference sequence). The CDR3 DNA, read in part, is TGTGCCAGCGGTCCGACAGAAAAATAT. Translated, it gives CASGPTEKY. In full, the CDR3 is CASGPTEKYEQYF.

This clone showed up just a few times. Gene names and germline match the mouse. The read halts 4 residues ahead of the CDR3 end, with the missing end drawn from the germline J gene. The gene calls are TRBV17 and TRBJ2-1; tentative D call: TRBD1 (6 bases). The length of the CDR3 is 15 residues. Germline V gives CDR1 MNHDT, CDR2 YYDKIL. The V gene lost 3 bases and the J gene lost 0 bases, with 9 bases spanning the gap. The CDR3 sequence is CASSRRGHNYAEQFF. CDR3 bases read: TGTGCTAGCAGTAGGCGGGGACATAACTATGCT.

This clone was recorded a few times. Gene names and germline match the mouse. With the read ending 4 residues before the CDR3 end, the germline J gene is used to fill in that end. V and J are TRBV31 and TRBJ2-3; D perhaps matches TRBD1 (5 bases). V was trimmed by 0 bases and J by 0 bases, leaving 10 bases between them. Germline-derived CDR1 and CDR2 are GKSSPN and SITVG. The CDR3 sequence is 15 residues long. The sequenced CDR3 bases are TGTGCCTGGAGTCTTGGACAATCTAGTGCAGAA. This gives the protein CAWSLGQSSAE. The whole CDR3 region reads CAWSLGQSSAETLYF.

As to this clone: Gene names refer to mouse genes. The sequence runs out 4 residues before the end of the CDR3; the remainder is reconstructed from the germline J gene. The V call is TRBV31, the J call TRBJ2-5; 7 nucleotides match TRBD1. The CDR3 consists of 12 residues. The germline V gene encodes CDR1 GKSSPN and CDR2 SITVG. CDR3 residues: CAWSHRGDTQYF. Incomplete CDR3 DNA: TGTGCCTGGAGTCACAGGGGAGAC.

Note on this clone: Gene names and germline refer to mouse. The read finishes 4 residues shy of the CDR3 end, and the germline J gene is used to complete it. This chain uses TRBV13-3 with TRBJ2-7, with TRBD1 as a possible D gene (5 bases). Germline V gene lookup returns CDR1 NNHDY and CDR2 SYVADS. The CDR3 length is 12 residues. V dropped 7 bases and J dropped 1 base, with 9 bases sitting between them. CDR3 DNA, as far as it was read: TGTGCCAGCCTCGGACATTCCTAT. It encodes CASLGHSY. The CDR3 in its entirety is CASLGHSYEQYF.

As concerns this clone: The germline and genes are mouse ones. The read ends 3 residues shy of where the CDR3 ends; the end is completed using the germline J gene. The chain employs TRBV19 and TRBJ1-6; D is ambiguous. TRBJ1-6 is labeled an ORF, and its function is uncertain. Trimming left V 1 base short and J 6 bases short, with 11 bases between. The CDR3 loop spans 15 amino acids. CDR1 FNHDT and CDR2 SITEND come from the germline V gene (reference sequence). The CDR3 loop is CASSISPTINSPLYF. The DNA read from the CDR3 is TGTGCCAGCAGTATATCCCCGACAATTAATTCGCCC.

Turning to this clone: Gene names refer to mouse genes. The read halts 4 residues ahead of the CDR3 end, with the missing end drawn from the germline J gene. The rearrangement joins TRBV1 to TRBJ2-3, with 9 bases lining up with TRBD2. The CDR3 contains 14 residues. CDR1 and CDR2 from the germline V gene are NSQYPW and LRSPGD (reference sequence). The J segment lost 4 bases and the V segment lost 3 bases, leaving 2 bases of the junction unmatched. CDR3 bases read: TGCACCTGCAGTGCCTTGGGGGGGCCAGAA. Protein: CTCSALGGPE. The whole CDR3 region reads CTCSALGGPETLYF.

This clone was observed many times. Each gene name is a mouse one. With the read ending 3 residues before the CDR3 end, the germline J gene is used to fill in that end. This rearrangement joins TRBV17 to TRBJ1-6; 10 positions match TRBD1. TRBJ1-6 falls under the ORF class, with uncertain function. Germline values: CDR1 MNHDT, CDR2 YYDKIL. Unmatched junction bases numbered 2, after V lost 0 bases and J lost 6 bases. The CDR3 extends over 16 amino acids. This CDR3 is CASSRDDRGPNSPLYF. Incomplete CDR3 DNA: TGTGCTAGCAGTAGAGATGACAGGGGGCCTAATTCGCCC.

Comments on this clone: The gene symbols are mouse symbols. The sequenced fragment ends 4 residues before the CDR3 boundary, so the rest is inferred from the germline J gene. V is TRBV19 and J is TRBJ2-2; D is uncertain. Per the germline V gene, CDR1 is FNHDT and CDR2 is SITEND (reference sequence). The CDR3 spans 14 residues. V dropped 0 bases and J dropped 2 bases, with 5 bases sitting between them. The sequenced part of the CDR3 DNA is TGTGCCAGCAGTATAGACACGAACACCGGG. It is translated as CASSIDTNTG. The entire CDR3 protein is CASSIDTNTGQLYF. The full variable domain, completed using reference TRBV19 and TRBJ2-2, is GGIITQTPKFLIGQEGQKLTLKCQQNFNHDTMYWYRQDSGKGLRLIYYSITENDLQKGDLSEGYDASREKKSSFSLTVTSAQKNEMAVFLCASSIDTNTGQLYFGEGSKLTVL.

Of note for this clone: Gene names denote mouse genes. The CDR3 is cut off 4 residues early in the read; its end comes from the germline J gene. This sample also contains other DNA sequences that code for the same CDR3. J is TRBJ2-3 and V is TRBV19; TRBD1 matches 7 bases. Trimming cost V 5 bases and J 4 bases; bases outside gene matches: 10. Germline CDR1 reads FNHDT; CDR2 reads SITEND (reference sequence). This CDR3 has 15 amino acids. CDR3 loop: CASSSDREGTETLYF. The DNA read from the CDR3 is TGTGCCAGCAGCTCCGACAGGGAAGGGACAGAA.

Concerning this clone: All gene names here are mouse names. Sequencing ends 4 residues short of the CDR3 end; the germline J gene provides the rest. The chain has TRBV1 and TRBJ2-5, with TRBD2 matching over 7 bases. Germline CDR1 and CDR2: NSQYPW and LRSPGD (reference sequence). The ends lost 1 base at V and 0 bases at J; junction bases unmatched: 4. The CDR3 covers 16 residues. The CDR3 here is CTCSAVWGSNQDTQYF. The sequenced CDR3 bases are TGCACCTGCAGTGCAGTCTGGGGGTCTAACCAAGAC.

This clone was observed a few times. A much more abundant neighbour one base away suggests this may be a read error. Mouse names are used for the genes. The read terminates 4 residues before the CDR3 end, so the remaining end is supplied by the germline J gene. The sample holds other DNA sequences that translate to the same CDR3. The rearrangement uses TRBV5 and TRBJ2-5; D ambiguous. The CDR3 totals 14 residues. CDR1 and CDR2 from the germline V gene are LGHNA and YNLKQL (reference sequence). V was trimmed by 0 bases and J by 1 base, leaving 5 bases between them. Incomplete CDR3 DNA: TGTGCCAGCAGCCAAGATAGGGACCAAGAC. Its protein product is CASSQDRDQD. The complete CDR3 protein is CASSQDRDQDTQYF.

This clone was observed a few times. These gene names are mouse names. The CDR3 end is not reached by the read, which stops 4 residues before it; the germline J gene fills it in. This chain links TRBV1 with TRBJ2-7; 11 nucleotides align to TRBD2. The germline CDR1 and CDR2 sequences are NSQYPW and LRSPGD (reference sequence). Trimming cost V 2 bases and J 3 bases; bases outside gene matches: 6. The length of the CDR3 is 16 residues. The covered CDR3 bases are TGCACCTGCAGTGCACCCCGGGACTGGGGGATCTAT. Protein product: CTCSAPRDWGIY. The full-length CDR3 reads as CTCSAPRDWGIYEQYF.

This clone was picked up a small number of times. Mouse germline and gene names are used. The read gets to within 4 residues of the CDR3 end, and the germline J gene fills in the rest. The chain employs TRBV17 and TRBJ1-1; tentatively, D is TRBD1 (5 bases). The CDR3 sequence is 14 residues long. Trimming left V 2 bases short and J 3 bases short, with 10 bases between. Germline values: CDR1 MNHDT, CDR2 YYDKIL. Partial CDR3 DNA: TGTGCTAGCAGTAGACGGCAGGGATACACA. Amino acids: CASSRRQGYT. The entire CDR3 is CASSRRQGYTEVFF.

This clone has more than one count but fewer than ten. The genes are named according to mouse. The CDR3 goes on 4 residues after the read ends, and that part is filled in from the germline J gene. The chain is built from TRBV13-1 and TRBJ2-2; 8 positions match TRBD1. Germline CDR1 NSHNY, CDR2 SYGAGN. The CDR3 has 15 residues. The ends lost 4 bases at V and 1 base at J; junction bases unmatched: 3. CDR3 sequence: CASSRDRKNTGQLYF. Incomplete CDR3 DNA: TGTGCCAGCAGTCGGGACAGGAAAAACACCGGG.

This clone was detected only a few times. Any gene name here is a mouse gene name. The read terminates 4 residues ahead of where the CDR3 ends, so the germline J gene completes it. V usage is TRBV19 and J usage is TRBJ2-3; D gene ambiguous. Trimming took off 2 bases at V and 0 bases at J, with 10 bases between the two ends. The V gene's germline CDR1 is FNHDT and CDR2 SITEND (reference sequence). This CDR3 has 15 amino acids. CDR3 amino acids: CASSMVGSSAETLYF. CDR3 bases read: TGTGCCAGCAGTATGGTTGGGTCTAGTGCAGAA.

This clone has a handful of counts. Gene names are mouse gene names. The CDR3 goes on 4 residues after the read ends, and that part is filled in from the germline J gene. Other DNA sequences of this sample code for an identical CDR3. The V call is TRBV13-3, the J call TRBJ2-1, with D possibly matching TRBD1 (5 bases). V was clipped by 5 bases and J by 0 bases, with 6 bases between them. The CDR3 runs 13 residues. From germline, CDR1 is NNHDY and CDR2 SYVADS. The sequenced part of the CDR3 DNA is TGTGCCAGCAGAGGACATAACTATGCT. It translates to CASRGHNYA. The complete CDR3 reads CASRGHNYAEQFF.

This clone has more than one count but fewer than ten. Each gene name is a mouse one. The CDR3 sequence is CTCSPPRTGEFAETLYF. The covered CDR3 bases are TGCACCTGCAGCCCACCGCGGACAGGGGAGTTTGCAGAA. This chain links TRBV1 with TRBJ2-3; 9 positions match TRBD1. Read coverage stops 4 residues before the CDR3 terminus; the germline J gene supplies the remainder. The CDR3 contains 17 residues. The V gene's germline CDR1 is NSQYPW and CDR2 LRSPGD (reference sequence). The junction had 12 bases not matched to a gene; V was cut back by 6 bases and J by 2 bases. Variable domain in full (rest from reference TRBV1 and TRBJ2-3): VTLLEQNPRWRLVPRGQAVNLRCILKNSQYPWMSWYQQDLQKQLQWLFTLRSPGDKEVKSLPGADYLATRVTDTELRLQVANMSQGRTLYCTCSPPRTGEFAETLYFGSGTRLTVL.

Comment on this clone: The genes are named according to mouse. The CDR3 DNA, read in part, is TGTGCCAGCGGTGAGGACAGGGGTAACCAAGAC. It is translated as CASGEDRGNQD. The whole CDR3 protein is CASGEDRGNQDTQYF. The chain uses TRBV13-2 and TRBJ2-5; 9 positions match TRBD1. Read data end 4 residues before the CDR3 end; the end is taken from the germline J gene. In germline, CDR1 is NNHNN, CDR2 SYGAGS (reference sequence). This CDR3 spans 15 amino acids. With V trimmed by 2 bases and J by 0 bases, 1 base remained unmatched.